This T cell receptor beta chain was observed in a study of type 1 regulatory T cells. On the study more broadly: An in vitro protocol generated T-allo10, a Tr1-enriched, alloantigen-specific CD4 T cell product.

On this clonotype itself: Its cognate antigen is unknown.

MiXCR, applied by TCRdb to the reads, yields one record per CDR3 protein. The sample holds fewer than 70,000 distinct CDR3 sequences, roughly three fifths seen once. Germline assignment: CDR1 SGHRS and CDR2 YFSETQ. The CDR3 consists of 16 residues. With V trimmed by 0 bases and J by 4 bases, 8 bases remained unmatched. The graft donor-derived T-allo10 cells reportedly recognize host alloantigens, are anergic, and suppress alloantigen-specifically. Sample: cultured T cells, either the whole culture or a sorted T cell fraction (not recorded which). As to subset: Tr1-enriched cell product generated in vitro against host alloantigens. The rearrangement uses TRBV5-1 and TRBJ2-3; 7 nucleotides align to TRBD2. This receptor was taken from a human donor in good health. CDR3 residues: CASSLVGGEVADTQYF. The DNA of the CDR3 is TGCGCCAGCAGCTTGGTGGGGGGGGAAGTAGCAGATACGCAGTATTTT.